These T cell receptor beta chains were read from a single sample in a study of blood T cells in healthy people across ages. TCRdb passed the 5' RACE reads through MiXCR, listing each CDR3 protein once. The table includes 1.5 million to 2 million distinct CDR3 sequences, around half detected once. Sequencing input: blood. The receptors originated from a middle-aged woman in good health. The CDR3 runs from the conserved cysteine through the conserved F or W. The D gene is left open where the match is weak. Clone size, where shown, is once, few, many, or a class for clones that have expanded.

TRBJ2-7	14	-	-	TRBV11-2	TGTGCCAGCAGCTTAGACGCAGGGATGTACGAGCAGTACTTC	CASSLDAGMYEQYF
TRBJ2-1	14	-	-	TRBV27	TGTGCCAGCAGTTTACAGGGGTGCTACAATGAGCAGTTCTTC	CASSLQGCYNEQFF
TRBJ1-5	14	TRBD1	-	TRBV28	TGTGCCAGCAGCGGGGACAGCCGCAATCAGCCCCAGCATTTT	CASSGDSRNQPQHF
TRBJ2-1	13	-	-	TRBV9	TGTGCCAGCAGCCCGACTGTGATCGGGGAGCAGTTCTTC	CASSPTVIGEQFF
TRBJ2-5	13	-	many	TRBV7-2	TGTGCCAGCAGCTGGGGACGGCAAGAGACCCAGTACTTC	CASSWGRQETQYF
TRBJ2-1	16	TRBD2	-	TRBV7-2	TGTGCCAGCAGCTTTACACCGGGACTAGACTCAAGTGAGCAGTTCTTC	CASSFTPGLDSSEQFF
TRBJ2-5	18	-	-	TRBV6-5	TGTGCCAGCAGTTTCAAAATCGAACCGGGACTCCCACAAGAGACCCAGTACTTC	CASSFKIEPGLPQETQYF
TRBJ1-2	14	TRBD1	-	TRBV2	TGTGCCAGCGGAGATGACAGGGGAATCTATGGCTACACCTTC	CASGDDRGIYGYTF
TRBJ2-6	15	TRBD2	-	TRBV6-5	TGTGCCAGCAGGGGAGGGACGGCTGGGGCCAACGTCCTGACTTTC	CASRGGTAGANVLTF
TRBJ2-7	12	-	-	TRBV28	TGTGCCAGCAGGGCTGGGGTTGGCGAGCGGTACTTC	CASRAGVGERYF
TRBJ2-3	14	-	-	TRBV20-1	TGCAGTGCTAGAGTAACACAGTCCCATGATACGCAGTATTTT	CSARVTQSHDTQYF
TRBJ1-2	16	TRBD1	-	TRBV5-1	TGCGCCAGCACCCTAAACCCGGGACAGGGGATGTATGGCTACACCTTC	CASTLNPGQGMYGYTF
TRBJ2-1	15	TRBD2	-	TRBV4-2	TGTGCCAGCAGCCAGCTAGCGGGGGGGCCTAGTGAGCAGTTCTTC	CASSQLAGGPSEQFF
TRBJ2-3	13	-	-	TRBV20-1	TGCAGTGCTAGAGGGAGGAACGCAGATACGCAGTATTTT	CSARGRNADTQYF
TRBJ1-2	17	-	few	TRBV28	TGTGCCAGCAGTTTAGCCGGATTACAGGGACTCGACTATGGCTACACCTTC	CASSLAGLQGLDYGYTF
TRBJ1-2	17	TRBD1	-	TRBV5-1	TGCGCCAGCAGCTCTACCCTGGGACAGGGGGCGCGAGATGGCTACACCTTC	CASSSTLGQGARDGYTF
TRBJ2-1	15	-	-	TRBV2	TGTGCCAGCAACCAGGGGGGCCCCTCCTACAATGAGCAGTTCTTC	CASNQGGPSYNEQFF
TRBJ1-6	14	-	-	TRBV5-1	TGCGCCAGCAGCTTGGACGCGACGGACTCACCCCTCCACTTT	CASSLDATDSPLHF
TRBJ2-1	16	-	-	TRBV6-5	TGTGCCAGCAACCTTACTCGTTTGGTAGGGCTCAATGAGCAGTTCTTC	CASNLTRLVGLNEQFF
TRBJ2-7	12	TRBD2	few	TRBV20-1	TGCAGTGCCACCACGGGGAGGGGCGAGCAGTACTTC	CSATTGRGEQYF
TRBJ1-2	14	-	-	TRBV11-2	TGTGCCAGCAGCTCGGCAGGGAGGAACTATGGCTACACCTTC	CASSSAGRNYGYTF